A selection of T cell receptor beta chains follows, all from one sample in a study of CD8+ T cells in alopecia areata. This table comes from immunoSEQ multiplex PCR, and its TCRdb copy is limited to in-frame clones, with some not included. The table records roughly 35,000 clones, around 50% of them present only once. The sequencing input was NKG2D-high CD8+ T cells sorted from blood. The receptors here all came from a human donor with alopecia areata. The CDR3 runs from the conserved cysteine through the conserved F or W. Each record gives: J gene, D gene, V gene, clone size, CDR3 DNA, CDR3 protein. A D gene is named only where the DNA matches it firmly. The size field is filled for only some rows; it gives once, few, many or a size class.

j_gene: TRBJ2-1
d_gene: TRBD2
v_gene: TRBV29-1
abundance: NA
CDR3nt: TGCAGCGTTGAGGGGGGGTACAATGAGCAGTTCTTC
CDR3aa: CSVEGGYNEQFF

j_gene: TRBJ1-1
d_gene: NA
v_gene: TRBV7-2
abundance: few
CDR3nt: TGTGCCAGCAGCTTAGCGGGCAGCATGAACACTGAAGCTTTCTTT
CDR3aa: CASSLAGSMNTEAFF

j_gene: TRBJ2-1
d_gene: NA
v_gene: TRBV6-1
abundance: once
CDR3nt: TGTGCCAGCAGTGAAGCCGAGAACTCCTACAATGAGCAGTTCTTC
CDR3aa: CASSEAENSYNEQFF

j_gene: TRBJ1-2
d_gene: NA
v_gene: TRBV30
abundance: few
CDR3nt: TGTGCCTGGAGTGCCCTACACTCCGGGAACGAGTATGGCTACACCTTC
CDR3aa: CAWSALHSGNEYGYTF

j_gene: TRBJ2-1
d_gene: NA
v_gene: TRBV30
abundance: NA
CDR3nt: TGTGCCTGGAGCGTCTGGGAGGCGAGCTCCTACAATGAGCAGTTCTTC
CDR3aa: CAWSVWEASSYNEQFF

j_gene: TRBJ2-1
d_gene: TRBD1
v_gene: TRBV9
abundance: NA
CDR3nt: TGTGCCAGCAGCTCCGATACTGACAGGGATGAGCAGTTCTTC
CDR3aa: CASSSDTDRDEQFF

j_gene: TRBJ2-1
d_gene: NA
v_gene: TRBV20-1
abundance: NA
CDR3nt: TGCAGTGTAGGCAATGAGCAGTTCTTC
CDR3aa: CSVGNEQFF

j_gene: TRBJ2-7
d_gene: TRBD2
v_gene: TRBV5-4
abundance: once
CDR3nt: TGTGCCAGCAGCTTGAAGCGGGAAAGCTCCTACGAGCAGTACTTC
CDR3aa: CASSLKRESSYEQYF

j_gene: TRBJ2-7
d_gene: TRBD1
v_gene: TRBV30
abundance: few
CDR3nt: TGTGCCTGGAGTAGCGGACAGGAAGACGAGCAGTACTTC
CDR3aa: CAWSSGQEDEQYF

j_gene: TRBJ1-2
d_gene: NA
v_gene: TRBV7-9
abundance: NA
CDR3nt: TGTGCCAGCAGCCCGAAGGCCGGGAACTATGGCTACACCTTC
CDR3aa: CASSPKAGNYGYTF

j_gene: TRBJ2-1
d_gene: NA
v_gene: TRBV9
abundance: NA
CDR3nt: TGTGCCAGCAGCTCATCACAGGCTAGCAATGAGCAGTTCTTC
CDR3aa: CASSSSQASNEQFF

j_gene: TRBJ2-2
d_gene: NA
v_gene: TRBV28
abundance: NA
CDR3nt: TGTGCCAGCAGTTTCATGGGCGGGGAGCTGTTTTTT
CDR3aa: CASSFMGGELFF

j_gene: TRBJ2-7
d_gene: TRBD1
v_gene: TRBV28
abundance: few
CDR3nt: TGTGCCAGCACTATTGACAGGGGGCCCTACGAGCAGTACTTC
CDR3aa: CASTIDRGPYEQYF

j_gene: TRBJ2-2
d_gene: NA
v_gene: TRBV5-6
abundance: NA
CDR3nt: TGTGCCAGCAGCTCTGGCGGGGCTGGGGAGCTGTTTTTT
CDR3aa: CASSSGGAGELFF

j_gene: TRBJ1-5
d_gene: TRBD1
v_gene: TRBV28
abundance: many
CDR3nt: TGTGCCAGCAGTTTGTACAGGGGAAGCAATCAGCCCCAGCATTTT
CDR3aa: CASSLYRGSNQPQHF

j_gene: TRBJ2-5
d_gene: NA
v_gene: TRBV14
abundance: NA
CDR3nt: TGTGCCAGCAGCCAACTGGGACGGGAAGAGACCCAGTACTTC
CDR3aa: CASSQLGREETQYF

j_gene: TRBJ2-7
d_gene: NA
v_gene: TRBV4-3
abundance: NA
CDR3nt: TGCGCCAGCAGCCAAGATTCGCAGAAGGGGGGCCACGAGCAGTACTTC
CDR3aa: CASSQDSQKGGHEQYF

j_gene: TRBJ2-7
d_gene: TRBD1
v_gene: TRBV10-3
abundance: few
CDR3nt: TGTGCCACCGGGACAGGGGAGACCTACGAGCAGTACTTC
CDR3aa: CATGTGETYEQYF

j_gene: TRBJ2-7
d_gene: NA
v_gene: TRBV7-2
abundance: NA
CDR3nt: TGTGCCAGCAGCTTAGCAAGCGGCATCCTTTCCTACGAGCAGTACTTC
CDR3aa: CASSLASGILSYEQYF

j_gene: TRBJ2-2
d_gene: NA
v_gene: TRBV7-3
abundance: NA
CDR3nt: TGTGCCAGCAGCTTAGGTAGAGGGATGACCGGGGAGCTGTTTTTT
CDR3aa: CASSLGRGMTGELFF

j_gene: TRBJ2-5
d_gene: NA
v_gene: TRBV18
abundance: once
CDR3nt: TGTGCCAGCTCACCAAGTCAGGGGTTTGGAGAGACCCAGTACTTC
CDR3aa: CASSPSQGFGETQYF

j_gene: TRBJ2-7
d_gene: NA
v_gene: TRBV2
abundance: medium-sized
CDR3nt: TGTGCCAGCAGTGATGTGACAGTTACCTACGAGCAGTACTTC
CDR3aa: CASSDVTVTYEQYF

j_gene: TRBJ1-5
d_gene: NA
v_gene: TRBV5-1
abundance: NA
CDR3nt: TGCGCCAGCAGCTTGGCCGGGGGGGCGGGTCAGCCCCAGCATTTT
CDR3aa: CASSLAGGAGQPQHF

j_gene: TRBJ2-4
d_gene: TRBD2
v_gene: TRBV7-2
abundance: NA
CDR3nt: TGTGCCAGCAGCCACTGGGGCGAGCGGGGGAAGGTCAAAAACATTCAGTACTTC
CDR3aa: CASSHWGERGKVKNIQYF